These 21 T cell receptor beta chains came from one sample sequenced in a study of blood T cells in healthy people across ages. With a J-beta primer mix and a sample-barcoded 5' primer, a second PCR ran 7 to 11 cycles. MiXCR was run by TCRdb on the 5' RACE reads, yielding one entry per CDR3 protein. The sample carries under 1 million distinct CDR3 sequences, 44% recorded once. The sequencing sample was made of blood. These receptors were collected from a man in his sixties in good health.

This clonotype is a singleton in its sample. The chain joins TRBV12-3 or TRBV12-4 to TRBJ1-6; TRBD1 is a possible D gene (6 bases). Between the trimmed V and J ends, which lost 6 bases and 8 bases, there was a span of 14 bases. This CDR3 contains 14 residues. The CDR3 coding sequence is TGTGCCAGCAGGGAACAGGGTCGAGATTCACCCCTCCACTTT. It yields the protein CASREQGRDSPLHF.

The chain combines TRBV2 with TRBJ2-5, with TRBD2 identical over 9 bases. The CDR3 sequence is 15 residues long. The V gene end was trimmed by 0 bases and the J gene end by 2 bases; junction bases not matched to a gene: 1. Germline CDR1 SNHLY, CDR2 FYNNEI. The CDR3 nucleotides read TGTGCCAGCAGTGAAGCAGCGGGGGGTCAAGAGACCCAGTACTTC. It yields the protein CASSEAAGGQETQYF. The variable domain in full, completed from reference TRBV2 and TRBJ2-5, reads EPEVTQTPSHQVTQMGQEVILRCVPISNHLYFYWYRQILGQKVEFLVSFYNNEISEKSEIFDDQFSVERPDGSNFTLKIRSTKLEDSAMYFCASSEAAGGQETQYFGPGTRLLVL.

As concerns this clonotype: No conserved phenylalanine or tryptophan ends this CDR3, so it is likely a read error. J is TRBJ2-1 and V is TRBV7-9; weak D call: TRBD1 (5 bases). CDR3 size: 12 residues. V shed 10 bases and J shed 10 bases, with 17 bases lying between them. Germline loops: CDR1 SEHNR, CDR2 FQNEAQ (reference sequence). The CDR3 DNA reads TGTGCCATCTTGGGGCCGGTGGGCGAGCAGTTCTCC. Protein sequence: CAILGPVGEQFS.

This chain uses TRBV6-5 with TRBJ1-5; 7 bases are a match to TRBD1. From germline, CDR1 is MNHEY and CDR2 SVGAGI. J gave up 4 bases and V 6 bases, and 6 bases lay outside the gene matches. This CDR3 spans 14 amino acids. The CDR3 sequence is CASRSTGRNQPQHF. The DNA of the CDR3 is TGTGCCAGCAGGTCGACAGGGAGGAATCAGCCCCAGCATTTT.

The chain combines TRBV11-3 with TRBJ2-1, with D perhaps TRBD1 (6 bases). Germline CDR1 reads SGHNT; CDR2 reads YENEEA. Trimming pared 3 bases from V and 0 bases from J, leaving 12 bases between. CDR3 size: 16 residues. CDR3 loop: CASSFRGTGSYNEQFF. The CDR3 DNA follows: TGTGCCAGCAGCTTCAGGGGTACCGGCTCCTACAATGAGCAGTTCTTC.

The chain couples TRBV29-1 to TRBJ1-2; D perhaps matches TRBD1 (6 bases). Deletions cut 4 bases from V and 4 bases from J, with 16 bases between. This CDR3 comprises 14 residues. Germline CDR1 reads SQVTM; CDR2 reads ANQGSEA. CDR3 nucleotide sequence: TGCAGCGTTGCGGTTCAGGGGAGAGCCTATGGCTACACCTTC. This translates into CSVAVQGRAYGYTF.

Only a few counts were recorded for this clonotype. The chain combines TRBV6-2 or TRBV6-3 with TRBJ1-2; D possibly corresponds to TRBD1 (5 bases). The CDR3 spans 16 residues. V lost 6 bases, J lost 4 bases, and 21 bases lay in between. Germline lookup yields CDR1 MNHEY and CDR2 SVGEGT. The CDR3, as DNA: TGTGCCAGCAGCTATATGAATACGGGGCCGGGCTATGGCTACACCTTC. Protein: CASSYMNTGPGYGYTF.

V usage is TRBV6-6 and J usage is TRBJ2-1; 13 bases fit TRBD2. This CDR3 contains 15 residues. From germline, CDR1 is MNHNY and CDR2 SVGAGI (reference sequence). J gave up 8 bases and V 7 bases, and 8 bases lay outside the gene matches. CDR3 residues: CASTPGLAGVDEQFF. For the CDR3, the DNA is TGTGCCAGCACCCCTGGACTAGCGGGAGTGGATGAGCAGTTCTTC.

This clonotype was seen only a few times. The V and J genes are TRBV6-1 and TRBJ1-2; 7 positions match TRBD1. The length of the CDR3 is 14 residues. Germline V gene lookup returns CDR1 MNHNS and CDR2 SASEGT. Trimming removed 8 bases from V and 5 bases from J; junction bases left unmatched: 11. CDR3 in DNA: TGTGCCAGCGGCCACAGGGGCGGTGGGTATGGCTACACCTTC. As protein: CASGHRGGGYGYTF.

The chain is built from TRBV12-3 or TRBV12-4 and TRBJ1-2, with 7 bases identical to TRBD1. The CDR3 is 13 amino acids. V lost 6 bases, J lost 0 bases, and 1 base stayed unmatched. CDR3 DNA sequence: TGTGCCAGCAGGACAGGGACTAACTATGGCTACACCTTC. It encodes CASRTGTNYGYTF.

V usage is TRBV10-3 and J usage is TRBJ2-3, with unresolved D. Germline V lookup: CDR1 ENHRY, CDR2 SYGVKD. The CDR3 runs to 11 residues. Trimming removed 4 bases at V and 7 bases at J, with 6 bases between. For the CDR3, the DNA is TGTGCCATCAGTGTGGGAAATACGCAGTATTTT. It encodes CAISVGNTQYF.

This sequence joins TRBV6-5 and TRBJ1-1; the match to TRBD1 covers 8 bases. The CDR3 sequence is 15 residues long. CDR1 and CDR2 from the germline V gene are MNHEY and SVGAGI. V dropped 6 bases and J dropped 0; count of bases not matched to a gene: 6. In DNA form, the CDR3 reads TGTGCCAGCAGATATCGACAGGGGATGAACACTGAAGCTTTCTTT. It yields the protein CASRYRQGMNTEAFF.

CDR3 DNA sequence: TGTGCCAGCAGCAAGAGGGGAGATGGCGTCCCTTTCCACGAGCAGTACTTC. This encodes CASSKRGDGVPFHEQYF. This chain uses TRBV7-9 with TRBJ2-7, with D possibly being TRBD1 or TRBD2 (5 bases each). V was clipped by 5 bases and J by 5 bases, with 25 bases between them. Germline CDR1 SEHNR, CDR2 FQNEAQ (reference sequence). The CDR3 consists of 17 residues.

This clonotype came up a few times. This chain joins TRBV27 and TRBJ1-1; 7 nucleotides align to TRBD1. Germline CDR1 and CDR2: MNHEY and SMNVEV (reference sequence). CDR3 length: 17 residues. V trimming: 5 bases; J trimming: 1 base; junction bases outside the gene matches: 13. The CDR3: CASSPLYRGTSNTEAFF. The DNA for the CDR3 is TGTGCCAGCAGTCCTTTATACAGGGGAACGTCGAACACTGAAGCTTTCTTT.

This chain connects TRBV29-1 to TRBJ2-5, with no clear D. The CDR3 sequence is 13 residues long. The germline V gene encodes CDR1 SQVTM and CDR2 ANQGSEA. Trimming removed 4 bases at V and 5 bases at J, with 14 bases between. CDR3 in DNA: TGCAGCGTTGTTCGCGGTTCTATCGAGACCCAGTACTTC. Residues: CSVVRGSIETQYF.

V and J are TRBV12-3 or TRBV12-4 and TRBJ2-7; D is ambiguous. This CDR3 has 13 residues. V was pared by 3 bases and J by 2 bases, with 8 bases between. In DNA form, the CDR3 reads TGTGCCAGCAGTTTGGGCAAGACCTACGAGCAGTACTTC. This sequence encodes CASSLGKTYEQYF.

The chain uses TRBV9 and TRBJ1-1; D gene ambiguous. V lost 4 bases and J 5 bases, leaving 12 bases between the germline ends. The CDR3 covers 13 residues. Germline V gene data show CDR1 as SGDLS and CDR2 as YYNGEE. CDR3 sequence reads: CASSPVGWTEAFF. CDR3 nucleotide sequence: TGTGCCAGCAGCCCCGTGGGGTGGACTGAAGCTTTCTTT.

This clonotype showed up just a few times. V gene TRBV10-3 combines with J gene TRBJ2-1; 12 positions agree with TRBD2. The V and J ends lost 7 bases and 8 bases, in that order; junction bases with no gene match: 3. The CDR3 has 13 amino acids. CDR1 ENHRY and CDR2 SYGVKD come from the germline V gene. CDR3 bases: TGTGCCATCACCCGGACTAGCGGGGATGAGCAGTTCTTC. Protein sequence: CAITRTSGDEQFF.

V gene TRBV20-1 combines with J gene TRBJ1-1; 8 bases line up with TRBD1. Germline lookup yields CDR1 DFQATT and CDR2 SNEGSKA (reference sequence). The CDR3 consists of 16 residues. With V trimmed by 3 bases and J by 5 bases, 14 bases remained unmatched. CDR3 sequence (DNA): TGCAGTGCTAGTCGGCCCCAAAACAGGGGGAGAACTGAAGCTTTCTTT. Translating gives CSASRPQNRGRTEAFF.

Only a few counts were recorded for this clonotype. The chain recombines TRBV20-1 with TRBJ2-5; 13 bases match TRBD2. From germline, CDR1 is DFQATT and CDR2 SNEGSKA (reference sequence). V trimming: 4 bases; J trimming: 2 bases; junction bases outside the gene matches: 4. This CDR3 has 15 residues. CDR3 sequence: CSAMGTSGTQETQYF. CDR3 nucleotides: TGCAGTGCTATGGGGACTAGCGGGACACAAGAGACCCAGTACTTC.

The genes are TRBV6-2 or TRBV6-3 and TRBJ1-1; 7 bases match TRBD1. V shed 2 bases and J 8 bases; nucleotides not matched to a gene: 14. The germline V gene has CDR1 MNHEY and CDR2 SVGEGT. This CDR3 spans 16 amino acids. CDR3 protein: CASSYPLRAGQKEAFF. The CDR3 DNA reads as TGTGCCAGCAGTTACCCCCTTCGTGCGGGACAGAAAGAAGCTTTCTTT.